This T cell receptor beta chain was sequenced for a study of radiation and T cells in renal cell carcinoma. Study observations and caveats: Without pretreatment biopsies, baseline tumor clonotype presence was undetermined. In blood, top tumor clones expanded by 2 weeks, shrinking by 4.

The CDR3 is 14 residues long. Trimming removed 4 bases from V and 8 bases from J, with 17 bases in between. The germline gives CDR1 MGHDK, CDR2 SYGVNS. The time point here: baseline pretreatment blood. Treatment described: 15 Gy SBRT to primary tumor, nephrectomy 4 weeks later. Serial blood draws occurred at baseline and 2 and 4 weeks post-SBRT. Clear cell pathology was present in this patient's renal cell carcinoma. In this sample, this clone turned up once. Its antigen is still unknown. This table comes from immunoSEQ multiplex PCR, and its TCRdb copy is limited to in-frame clones, with some not included. The profile shows about 150,000 clones, 88% of them singletons.

The source is a woman in her 70s with renal cell carcinoma. The sequencing here drew on blood, taken from a patient whose treatment included radiotherapy and nephrectomy. The genes are TRBV25-1 and TRBJ1-2, with D possibly being TRBD1 (5 bases). The CDR3 protein is CASSGDSNYWGYTF. The DNA for the CDR3 is TGTGCCAGCAGTGGTGACAGCAACTATTGGGGCTACACCTTC.